The sequence of this T cell receptor beta chain was determined in a study of control samples from healthy donors and cancer patients (dated by TCRdb to about 2020). There are a few counts of this clone. The antigen this receptor binds is unknown. No much larger clonotype is one base removed from it; base qualities were not supplied. Other DNA sequences in the same sample also yield this CDR3. The CDR3 covers 14 residues, taking in both the cysteine and the phenylalanine. The DNA shown is the 42-base CDR3, in frame from base 1. Relative to germline, V is missing 3 bases and J is missing 4 bases, with 2 bases of the junction outside any gene match. According to the germline V gene, CDR1 reads SGHRS and CDR2 reads YFSETQ. The library was prepared using the immunoSEQ multiplex PCR assay. Sourced from immuneACCESS, this table was stored by TCRdb with only in-frame sequences that have V and J called. A share of the clones is absent; for the studies checked, an unresolved V gene accounts for under half, and the remainder has no known explanation. For this sample the table gives some 160,000 clones, of which 92% were detected only once. Together, the top ten hold roughly 0.7% of the sample.

The chain was built from TRBV5-1 and TRBJ2-3; 10 nucleotides in the junction match TRBD1. Sequences were obtained from blood. The TCR originated in a woman younger than 45 in good health. The CDR3 loop reads CASSSGQGSDTQYF. The nucleotide sequence reads as follows: TGCGCCAGCAGCTCGGGACAGGGGTCAGATACGCAGTATTTT.